The clone carrying this TCR beta chain has just one count. The antigen remains undetermined. Profiled with immunoSEQ multiplex PCR; TCRdb holds only in-frame clones, not every one. The sample shows fewer than 250,000 clones, approximately 87% of them seen only once. The sample belongs to a study of cytomegalovirus exposure and HLA in healthy donors. Overall study context: The same platform used for the roughly 610 first-cohort repertoires was also used for the 95 to 150 validation repertoires, as a later analysis reported. Overall study results and limits: With high specificity and sensitivity, the classifier reportedly diagnosed cytomegalovirus status. Most sequenced TCRs were rare (though some public TCRs occurred in many donors).

The germline V gene has CDR1 SQVTM and CDR2 ANQGSEA. V was trimmed by 6 bases and J by 10 bases, leaving 18 bases between them. The CDR3 sequence is 12 residues long. Sequenced material: PBMCs. This chain links TRBV29-1 with TRBJ1-1, with no clear D. This sequence originates from a man aged 18-30 years in good health and CMV-seronegative. Written as DNA, the CDR3 is TGCAGCGTGATGGCGGGGTCGCCGCGAGCTTTCTTT. It codes for CSVMAGSPRAFF.